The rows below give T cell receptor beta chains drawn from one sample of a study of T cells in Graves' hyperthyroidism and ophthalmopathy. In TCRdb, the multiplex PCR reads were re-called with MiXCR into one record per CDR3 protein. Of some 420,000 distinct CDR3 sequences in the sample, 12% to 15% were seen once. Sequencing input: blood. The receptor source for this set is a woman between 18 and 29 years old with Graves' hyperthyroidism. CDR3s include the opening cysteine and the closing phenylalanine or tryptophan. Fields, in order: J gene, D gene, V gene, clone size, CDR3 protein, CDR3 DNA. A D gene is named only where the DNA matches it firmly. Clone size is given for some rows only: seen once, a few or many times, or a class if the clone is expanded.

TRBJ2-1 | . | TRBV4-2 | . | CASSQEGSTLGQFF | TGTGCCAGCAGCCAAGAGGGGTCTACCCTAGGGCAGTTCTTC
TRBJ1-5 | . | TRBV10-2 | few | CASSERTAYQPQHF | TGCGCCAGCAGTGAGCGGACAGCGTATCAGCCCCAGCATTTT
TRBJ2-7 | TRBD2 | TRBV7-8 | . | CASSPGLATFEQYF | TGTGCCAGCAGCCCGGGACTAGCAACGTTTGAGCAGTACTTC
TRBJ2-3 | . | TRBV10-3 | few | CAISESPGMGTDTQYF | TGTGCCATCAGTGAGTCGCCGGGTATGGGCACAGATACGCAGTATTTT
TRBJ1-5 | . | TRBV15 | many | CATSRGGSQPQHF | TGTGCCACCAGCAGGGGAGGATCTCAGCCCCAGCATTTT
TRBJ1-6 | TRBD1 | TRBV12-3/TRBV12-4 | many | CASSGQGNSPLHF | TGTGCCAGCAGCGGACAGGGTAATTCACCCCTCCACTTT
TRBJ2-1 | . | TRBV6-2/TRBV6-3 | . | CASSYFSTGPFRENEQFF | TGTGCCAGCAGTTATTTTTCGACAGGCCCATTTAGGGAGAATGAGCAGTTCTTC
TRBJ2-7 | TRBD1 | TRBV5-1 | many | CASSSPGQGAYEQYF | TGCGCCAGCAGCTCCCCGGGACAGGGGGCCTACGAGCAGTACTTC
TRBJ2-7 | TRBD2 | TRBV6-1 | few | CASSEQLADYEQYF | TGTGCCAGCAGTGAACAACTAGCGGACTACGAGCAGTACTTC
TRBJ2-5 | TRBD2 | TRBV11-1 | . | CASSSTGTSVETQYF | TGTGCCAGCAGCTCAACCGGGACTAGCGTAGAGACCCAGTACTTC
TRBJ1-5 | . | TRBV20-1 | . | CSARATVTNQPQHF | TGCAGTGCTAGGGCGACAGTTACCAATCAGCCCCAGCATTTT
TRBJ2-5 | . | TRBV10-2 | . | CASRAGTRGYQETQYF | TGCGCCAGCAGGGCCGGGACAAGGGGGTACCAAGAGACCCAGTACTTC
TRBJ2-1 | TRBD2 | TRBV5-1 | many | CASSLYPSGSTVVNEQFF | TGCGCCAGCAGCTTGTACCCTAGCGGGAGCACAGTGGTGAATGAGCAGTTCTTC
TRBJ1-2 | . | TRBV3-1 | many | CASSQDEGYGYTF | TGTGCCAGCAGCCAAGACGAGGGGTATGGCTACACCTTC
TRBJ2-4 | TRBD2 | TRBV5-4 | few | CASSLASGKNIQYF | TGTGCCAGCAGCTTGGCTAGCGGTAAAAACATTCAGTACTTC
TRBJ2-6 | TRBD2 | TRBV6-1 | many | CASSEVGGGSSGANVLTF | TGTGCCAGCAGTGAAGTGGGGGGGGGTTCCTCTGGGGCCAACGTCCTGACTTTC
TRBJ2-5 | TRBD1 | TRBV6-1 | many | CATGRTGVETQYF | TGTGCCACCGGAAGGACAGGGGTGGAGACCCAGTACTTC
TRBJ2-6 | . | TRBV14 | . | CASSQESLPGANVLTF | TGTGCCAGCAGCCAAGAAAGTCTCCCCGGGGCCAACGTCCTGACTTTC
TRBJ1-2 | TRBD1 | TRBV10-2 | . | CASSDGRGTGDGYTF | TGCGCCAGCAGTGACGGGCGTGGGACAGGGGATGGCTACACCTTC
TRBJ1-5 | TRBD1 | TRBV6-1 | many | CASSASRDRVEPQHF | TGTGCCAGCAGTGCGAGCCGGGACAGGGTGGAGCCCCAGCATTTT
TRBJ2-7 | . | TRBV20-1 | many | CSARKDYGSYEQYF | TGCAGTGCTAGAAAGGACTACGGCTCCTACGAGCAGTACTTC
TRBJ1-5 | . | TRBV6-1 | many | CASREQGYQPQHF | TGTGCCAGCAGAGAACAGGGTTATCAGCCCCAGCATTTT
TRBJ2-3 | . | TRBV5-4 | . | CASSLRVSWRTDTQYF | TGTGCCAGCAGCTTGAGGGTTAGTTGGCGCACAGATACGCAGTATTTT
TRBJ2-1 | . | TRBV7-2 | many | CASHNGRGSYNEQFF | TGTGCCAGTCATAACGGGAGAGGCTCCTACAATGAGCAGTTCTTC
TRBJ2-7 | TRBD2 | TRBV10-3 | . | CAISGRVEREKFEQYF | TGTGCCATCAGTGGGAGGGTGGAGCGGGAGAAATTCGAGCAGTACTTC
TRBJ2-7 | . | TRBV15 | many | CATSRDQYYEQYF | TGTGCCACCAGCAGAGATCAATATTACGAGCAGTACTTC
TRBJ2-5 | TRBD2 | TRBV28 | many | CASSGLAGGRDSRQETQYF | TGTGCCAGCAGCGGACTAGCGGGAGGTCGGGACAGCCGGCAAGAGACCCAGTACTTC
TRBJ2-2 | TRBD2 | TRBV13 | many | CASSLAGGSTGELFF | TGTGCCAGCAGCTTAGCGGGAGGGAGCACCGGGGAGCTGTTTTTT
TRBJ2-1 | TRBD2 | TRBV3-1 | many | CASSQDARGRAWEQFF | TGTGCCAGCAGCCAAGATGCCCGCGGGAGGGCCTGGGAGCAGTTCTTC
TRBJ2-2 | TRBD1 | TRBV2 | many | CATKDRANTGELFF | TGTGCCACCAAGGACAGGGCGAACACCGGGGAGCTGTTTTTT
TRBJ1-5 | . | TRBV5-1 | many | CASSFEGDQPQHF | TGCGCCAGCAGCTTTGAAGGGGATCAGCCCCAGCATTTT
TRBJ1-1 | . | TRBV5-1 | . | CASSLMYSTEAFF | TGCGCCAGCAGCCTGATGTACTCGACTGAAGCTTTCTTT
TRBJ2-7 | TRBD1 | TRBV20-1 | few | CSARAPGQVFHEQYF | TGCAGTGCTAGAGCACCGGGACAGGTTTTCCACGAGCAGTACTTC
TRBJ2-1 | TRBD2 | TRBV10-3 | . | CATRTIAGGSYNEQFF | TGTGCCACTCGTACTATAGCGGGAGGAAGTTACAATGAGCAGTTCTTC
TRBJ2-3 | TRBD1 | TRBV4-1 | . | CASSGTASTDAQYF | TGCGCCAGCAGCGGGACAGCTAGCACAGATGCGCAGTATTTT
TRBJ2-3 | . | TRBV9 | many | CASSRNADTQYF | TGTGCCAGCAGCCGGAATGCAGATACGCAGTATTTT